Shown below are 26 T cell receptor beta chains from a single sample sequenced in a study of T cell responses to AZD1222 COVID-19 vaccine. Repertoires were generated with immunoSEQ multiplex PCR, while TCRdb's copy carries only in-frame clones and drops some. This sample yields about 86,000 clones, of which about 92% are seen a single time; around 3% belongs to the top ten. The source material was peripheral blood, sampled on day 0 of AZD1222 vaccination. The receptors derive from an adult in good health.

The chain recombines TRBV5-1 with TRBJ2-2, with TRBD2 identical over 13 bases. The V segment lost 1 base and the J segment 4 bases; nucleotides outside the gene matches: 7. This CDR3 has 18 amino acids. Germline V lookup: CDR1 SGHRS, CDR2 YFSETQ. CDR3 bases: TGCGCCAGCAGCTTGTACACTAGCGGGAGGGCAGTCACCGGGGAGCTGTTTTTT. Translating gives CASSLYTSGRAVTGELFF.

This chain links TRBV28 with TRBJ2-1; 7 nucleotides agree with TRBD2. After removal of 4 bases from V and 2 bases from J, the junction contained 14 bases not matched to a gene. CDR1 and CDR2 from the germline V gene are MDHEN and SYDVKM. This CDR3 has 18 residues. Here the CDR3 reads CASSSPSSGTIAYNEQFF. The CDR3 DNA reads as TGTGCCAGCAGTTCCCCTTCCAGCGGGACGATCGCCTACAATGAGCAGTTCTTC.

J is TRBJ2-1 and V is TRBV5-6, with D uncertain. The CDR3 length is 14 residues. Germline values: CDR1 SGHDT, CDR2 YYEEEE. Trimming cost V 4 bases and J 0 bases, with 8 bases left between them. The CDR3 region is CASSRSISYNEQFF. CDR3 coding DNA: TGTGCCAGCAGCAGAAGTATCTCCTACAATGAGCAGTTCTTC.

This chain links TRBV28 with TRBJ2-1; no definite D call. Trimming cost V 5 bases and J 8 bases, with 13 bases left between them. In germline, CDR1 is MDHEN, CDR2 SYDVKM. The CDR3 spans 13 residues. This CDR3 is CASSLIGWDEQFF. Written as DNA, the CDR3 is TGTGCCAGCAGTCTCATAGGGTGGGATGAGCAGTTCTTC.

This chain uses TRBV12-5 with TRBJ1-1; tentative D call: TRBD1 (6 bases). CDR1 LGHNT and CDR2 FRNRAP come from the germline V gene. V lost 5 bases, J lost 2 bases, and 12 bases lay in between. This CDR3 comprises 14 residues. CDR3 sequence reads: CASGPLQGNTEAFF. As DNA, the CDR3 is TGTGCTAGTGGTCCTCTACAGGGTAACACTGAAGCTTTCTTT.

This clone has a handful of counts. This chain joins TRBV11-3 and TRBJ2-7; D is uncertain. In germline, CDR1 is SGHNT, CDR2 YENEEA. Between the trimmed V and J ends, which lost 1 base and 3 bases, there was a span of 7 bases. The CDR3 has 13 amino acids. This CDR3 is CASSLGANYEQYF. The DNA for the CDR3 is TGTGCCAGCAGCTTAGGTGCCAACTACGAGCAGTACTTC.

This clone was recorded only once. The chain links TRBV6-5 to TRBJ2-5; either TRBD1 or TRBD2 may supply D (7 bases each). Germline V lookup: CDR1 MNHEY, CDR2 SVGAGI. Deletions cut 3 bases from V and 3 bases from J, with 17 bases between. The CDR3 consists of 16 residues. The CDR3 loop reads CASSYPGRGTEETQYF. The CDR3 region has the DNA TGTGCCAGCAGTTATCCAGGGCGGGGGACAGAAGAGACCCAGTACTTC.

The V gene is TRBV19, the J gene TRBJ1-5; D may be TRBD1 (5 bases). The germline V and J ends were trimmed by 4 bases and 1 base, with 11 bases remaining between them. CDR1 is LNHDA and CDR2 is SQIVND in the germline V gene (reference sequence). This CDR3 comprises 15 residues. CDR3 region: CASSTGTTSNQPQHF. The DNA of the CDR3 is TGTGCCAGTAGTACAGGGACCACCAGCAATCAGCCCCAGCATTTT.

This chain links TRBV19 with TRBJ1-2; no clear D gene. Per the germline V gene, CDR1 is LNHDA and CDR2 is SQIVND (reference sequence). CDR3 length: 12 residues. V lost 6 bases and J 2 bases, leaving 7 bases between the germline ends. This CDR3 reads CASSWVNYGYTF. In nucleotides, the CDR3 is TGTGCCAGTAGCTGGGTCAACTATGGCTACACCTTC.

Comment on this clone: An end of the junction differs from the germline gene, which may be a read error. CDR3 amino acids: CASSFRHPMRDF. The CDR3 DNA is TGTGCCAGCAGCTTCCGACACCCCATGAGGGACTTC. V gene TRBV11-2 combines with J gene TRBJ2-7; possibly TRBD2 for D (5 bases). The CDR3 covers 12 residues. Per the germline V gene, CDR1 is SGHAT and CDR2 is FQNNGV. Combining the CDR3 with reference TRBV11-2 and TRBJ2-7 gives the whole variable domain EAGVAQSPRYKIIEKRQSVAFWCNPISGHATLYWYQQILGQGPKLLIQFQNNGVVDDSQLPKDRFSAERLKGVDSTLKIQPAKLEDSAVYLCASSFRHPMRDFGPGTRLTVT.

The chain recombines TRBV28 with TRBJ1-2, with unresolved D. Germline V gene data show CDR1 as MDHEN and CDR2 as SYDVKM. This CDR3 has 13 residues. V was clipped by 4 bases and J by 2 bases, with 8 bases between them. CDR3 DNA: TGTGCCAGCAGTTCAAGGCAGAACTATGGCTACACCTTC. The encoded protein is CASSSRQNYGYTF.

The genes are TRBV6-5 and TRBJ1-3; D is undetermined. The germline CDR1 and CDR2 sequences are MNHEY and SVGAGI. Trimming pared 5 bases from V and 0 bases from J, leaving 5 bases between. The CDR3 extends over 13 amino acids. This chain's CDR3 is CASSPSSGNTIYF. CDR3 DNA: TGTGCCAGCAGTCCCAGCTCTGGAAACACCATATATTTT.

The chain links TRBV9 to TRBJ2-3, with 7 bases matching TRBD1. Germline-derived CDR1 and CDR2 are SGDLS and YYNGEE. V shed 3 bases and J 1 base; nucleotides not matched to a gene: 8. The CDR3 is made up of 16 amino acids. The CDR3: CASSEGAVPRTDTQYF. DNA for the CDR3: TGTGCCAGCAGCGAGGGGGCCGTACCCCGCACAGATACGCAGTATTTT.

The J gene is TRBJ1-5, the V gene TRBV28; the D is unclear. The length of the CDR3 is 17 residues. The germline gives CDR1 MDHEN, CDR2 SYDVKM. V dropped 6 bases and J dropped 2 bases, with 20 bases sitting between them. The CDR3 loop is CASSSTTEGSGNQPQHF. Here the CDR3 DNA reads TGTGCCAGCAGCTCCACTACCGAGGGATCGGGCAATCAGCCCCAGCATTTT.

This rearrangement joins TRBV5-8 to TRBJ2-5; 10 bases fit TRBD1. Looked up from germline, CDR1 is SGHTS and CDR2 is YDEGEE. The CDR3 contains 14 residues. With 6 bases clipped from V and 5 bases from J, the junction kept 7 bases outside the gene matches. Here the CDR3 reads CASTPGQGLETQYF. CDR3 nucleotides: TGTGCCAGCACACCGGGACAGGGGTTGGAGACCCAGTACTTC.

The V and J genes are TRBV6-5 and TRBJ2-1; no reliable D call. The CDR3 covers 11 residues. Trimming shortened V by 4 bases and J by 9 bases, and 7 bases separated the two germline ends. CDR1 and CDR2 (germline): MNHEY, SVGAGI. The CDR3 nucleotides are TGTGCCAGCAGTTCTTTCGGTGAGCAGTTCTTC. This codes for CASSSFGEQFF.

CDR3 amino acids: CASSFFGSGNTIYF. Written as DNA, the CDR3 is TGTGCCAGCAGTTTTTTCGGTTCTGGAAACACCATATATTTT. The V call is TRBV28, the J call TRBJ1-3; no definite D call. The CDR3 extends over 14 amino acids. V was pared by 3 bases and J by 1 base, with 7 bases between. Germline V gives CDR1 MDHEN, CDR2 SYDVKM.

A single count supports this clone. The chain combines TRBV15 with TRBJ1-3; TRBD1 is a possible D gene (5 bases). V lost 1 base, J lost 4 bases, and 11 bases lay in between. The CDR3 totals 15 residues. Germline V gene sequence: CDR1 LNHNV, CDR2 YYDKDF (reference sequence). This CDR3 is CATSRVQGLGNTIYF. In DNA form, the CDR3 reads TGTGCCACCAGCAGAGTCCAGGGTTTAGGAAACACCATATATTTT.

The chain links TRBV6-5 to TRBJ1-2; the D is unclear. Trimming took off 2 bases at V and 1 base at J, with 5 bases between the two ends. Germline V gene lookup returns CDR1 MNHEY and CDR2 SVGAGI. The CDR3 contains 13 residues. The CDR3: CASSYDINYGYTF. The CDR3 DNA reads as TGTGCCAGCAGTTACGACATTAACTATGGCTACACCTTC.

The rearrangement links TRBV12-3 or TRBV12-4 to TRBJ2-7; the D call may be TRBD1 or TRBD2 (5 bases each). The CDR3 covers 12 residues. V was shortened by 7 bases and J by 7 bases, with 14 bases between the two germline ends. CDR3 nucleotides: TGTGCCAGCACTCCAAAGTGGGGGGAGCAGTACTTC. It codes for CASTPKWGEQYF.

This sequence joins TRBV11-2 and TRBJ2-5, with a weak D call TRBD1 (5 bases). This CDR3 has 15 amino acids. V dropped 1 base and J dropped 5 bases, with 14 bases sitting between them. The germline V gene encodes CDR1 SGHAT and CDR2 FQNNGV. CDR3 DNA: TGTGCCAGCAGCTTAGGACTGGGGCGGATCGAGACCCAGTACTTC. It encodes CASSLGLGRIETQYF.

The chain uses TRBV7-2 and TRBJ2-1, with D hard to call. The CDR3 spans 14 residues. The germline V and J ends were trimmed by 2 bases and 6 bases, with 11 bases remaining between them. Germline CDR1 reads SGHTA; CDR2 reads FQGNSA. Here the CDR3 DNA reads TGTGCCAGCAGCTTATCGGGTTTGCGCAATGAGCAGTTCTTC. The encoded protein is CASSLSGLRNEQFF.

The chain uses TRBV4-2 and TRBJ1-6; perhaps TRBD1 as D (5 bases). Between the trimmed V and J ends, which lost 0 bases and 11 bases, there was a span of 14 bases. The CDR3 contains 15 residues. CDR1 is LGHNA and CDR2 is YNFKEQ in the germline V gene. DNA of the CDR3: TGTGCCAGCAGCCAAGATGGAGCAGGGCTGACACCCCTCCACTTT. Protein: CASSQDGAGLTPLHF.

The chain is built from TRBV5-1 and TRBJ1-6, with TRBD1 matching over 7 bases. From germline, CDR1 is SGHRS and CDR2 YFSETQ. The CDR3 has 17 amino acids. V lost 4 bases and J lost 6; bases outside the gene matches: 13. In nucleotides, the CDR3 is TGCGCCAGCAGCCCAAATACAGGGGTAGGAAGTAATTCACCCCTCCACTTT. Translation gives CASSPNTGVGSNSPLHF.

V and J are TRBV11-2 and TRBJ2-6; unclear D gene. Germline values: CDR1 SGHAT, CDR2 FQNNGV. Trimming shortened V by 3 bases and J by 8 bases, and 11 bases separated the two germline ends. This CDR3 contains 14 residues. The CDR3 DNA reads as TGTGCCAGCAGCTTTTACGGGCAGCCCAACGTCCTGACTTTC. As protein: CASSFYGQPNVLTF.

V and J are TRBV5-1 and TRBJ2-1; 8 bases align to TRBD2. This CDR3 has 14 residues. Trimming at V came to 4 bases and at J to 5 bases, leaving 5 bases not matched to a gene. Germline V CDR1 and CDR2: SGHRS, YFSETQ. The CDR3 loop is CASSEPGGHNEQFF. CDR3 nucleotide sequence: TGCGCCAGCAGCGAGCCGGGAGGGCACAATGAGCAGTTCTTC.